This T cell receptor (beta chain) was sequenced for a study of blood T cells in healthy people across ages. Notes on the study in general: Donors of long life had a larger count of naive CD4+ cells and greater diversity than aged donors. A strong correlation was found between TCR beta diversity and the percentage of naive T cells.

With a J-beta primer mix and a sample-barcoded 5' primer, a second PCR ran about 7 to 12 cycles. TCRdb used MiXCR to reprocess the 5' RACE reads, holding one entry per CDR3 protein. The table shows 900,000 to 950,000 distinct CDR3 sequences, with roughly 28% occurring only once. As for this clonotype: Its antigen is undetermined.

This CDR3 region has 14 residues. Between the trimmed V and J ends, which lost 3 bases and 6 bases, there was a span of 14 bases. The V gene's germline CDR1 is SGHTA and CDR2 FQGNSA. This same sample was also part of a study on T cells of mothers and their children. That paper adds: About six children, together with their three healthy Caucasian mothers, made up the donors.

Sequencing used blood. V and J are TRBV7-2 and TRBJ1-2, with unresolved D. The TCR was taken from a woman between 35 and 50 years old in good health. CDR3 sequence (DNA): TGTGCCAGCAGCTTGGTCTTCTCCTGGGATGGCTACACCTTC. It translates to CASSLVFSWDGYTF.